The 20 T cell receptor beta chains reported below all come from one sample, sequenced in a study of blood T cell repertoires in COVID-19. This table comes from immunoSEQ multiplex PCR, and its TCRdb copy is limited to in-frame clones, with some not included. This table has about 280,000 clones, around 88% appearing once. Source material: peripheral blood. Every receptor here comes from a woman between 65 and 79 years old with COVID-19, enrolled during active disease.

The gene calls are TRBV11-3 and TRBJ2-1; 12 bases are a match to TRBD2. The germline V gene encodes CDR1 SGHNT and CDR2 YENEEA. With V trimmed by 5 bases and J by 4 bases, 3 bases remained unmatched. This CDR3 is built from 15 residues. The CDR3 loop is CASSRTSGEYNEQFF. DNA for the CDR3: TGTGCCAGCAGCCGGACTAGCGGGGAGTACAATGAGCAGTTCTTC.

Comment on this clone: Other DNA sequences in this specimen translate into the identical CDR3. CDR3 residues: CASSPQGNTEAFF. CDR3 nucleotides: TGCGCCAGCAGCCCACAGGGGAACACTGAAGCTTTCTTT. This sequence joins TRBV5-1 and TRBJ1-1; D might be TRBD1 (6 bases). The CDR3 contains 13 residues. V was shortened by 4 bases and J by 1 base, with 8 bases between the two germline ends. The germline V gene has CDR1 SGHRS and CDR2 YFSETQ.

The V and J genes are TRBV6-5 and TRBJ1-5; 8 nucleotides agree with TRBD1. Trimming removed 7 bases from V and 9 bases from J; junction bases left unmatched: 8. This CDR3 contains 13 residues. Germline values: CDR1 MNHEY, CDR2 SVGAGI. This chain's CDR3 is CASTQDRELPQHF. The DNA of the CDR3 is TGTGCCAGCACCCAGGACAGGGAGTTGCCCCAGCATTTT.

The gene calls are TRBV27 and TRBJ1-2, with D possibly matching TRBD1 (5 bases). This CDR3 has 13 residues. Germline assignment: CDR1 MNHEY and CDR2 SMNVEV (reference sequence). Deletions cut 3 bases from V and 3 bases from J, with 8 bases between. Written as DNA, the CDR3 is TGTGCCAGCAGTTTGCGGGGGTACTATGGCTACACCTTC. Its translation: CASSLRGYYGYTF.

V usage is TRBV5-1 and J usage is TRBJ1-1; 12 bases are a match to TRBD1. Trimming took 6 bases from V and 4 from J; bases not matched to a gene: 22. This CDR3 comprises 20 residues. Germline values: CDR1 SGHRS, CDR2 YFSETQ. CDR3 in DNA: TGCGCCAGCATCCCTTTACCCACCGGGACAGGGGGCGCGGGAGGCACTGAAGCTTTCTTT. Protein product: CASIPLPTGTGGAGGTEAFF.

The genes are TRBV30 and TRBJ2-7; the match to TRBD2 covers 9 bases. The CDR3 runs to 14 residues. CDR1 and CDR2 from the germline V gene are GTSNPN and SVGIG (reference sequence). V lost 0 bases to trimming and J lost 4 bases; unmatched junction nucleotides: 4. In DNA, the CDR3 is TGTGCCTGGAGTGTACCTAGCGGGGCTTACGAGCAGTACTTC. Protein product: CAWSVPSGAYEQYF.

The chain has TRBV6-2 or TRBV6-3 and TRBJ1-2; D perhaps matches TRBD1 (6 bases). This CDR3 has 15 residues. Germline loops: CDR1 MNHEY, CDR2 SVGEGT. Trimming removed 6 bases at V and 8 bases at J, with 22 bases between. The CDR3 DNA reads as TGTGCCAGCAGCCTCACAAGGACCAGGGGTGACGGCTACACCTTC. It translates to CASSLTRTRGDGYTF.

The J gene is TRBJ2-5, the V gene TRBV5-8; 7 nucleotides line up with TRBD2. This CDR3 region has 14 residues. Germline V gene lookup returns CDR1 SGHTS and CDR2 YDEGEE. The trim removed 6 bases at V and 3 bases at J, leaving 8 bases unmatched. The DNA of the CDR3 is TGTGCCAGCAATCCGGGGGGTGGGGAAGAGACCCAGTACTTC. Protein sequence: CASNPGGGEETQYF.

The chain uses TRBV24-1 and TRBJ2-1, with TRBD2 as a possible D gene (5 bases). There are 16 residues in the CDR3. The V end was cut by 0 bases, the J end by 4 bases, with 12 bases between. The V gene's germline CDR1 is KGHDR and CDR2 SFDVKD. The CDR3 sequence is CATSDLRGRGYNEQFF. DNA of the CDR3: TGTGCCACCAGTGATTTGCGGGGTCGGGGTTACAATGAGCAGTTCTTC.

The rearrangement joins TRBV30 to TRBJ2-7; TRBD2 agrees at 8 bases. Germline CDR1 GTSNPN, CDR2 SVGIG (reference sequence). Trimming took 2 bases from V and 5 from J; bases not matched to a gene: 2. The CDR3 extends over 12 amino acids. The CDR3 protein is CAWSMGLDEQYF. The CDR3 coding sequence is TGTGCCTGGAGTATGGGACTAGACGAGCAGTACTTC. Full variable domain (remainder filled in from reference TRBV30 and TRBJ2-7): SQTIHQWPATLVQPVGSPLSLECTVEGTSNPNLYWYRQAAGRGLQLLFYSVGIGQISSEVPQNLSASRPQDRQFILSSKKLLLSDSGFYLCAWSMGLDEQYFGPGTRLTVT.

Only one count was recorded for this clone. CDR3 DNA: TGCGCCAGCACATCTAGCGGGGGGTCAATTAGCACAGATACGCAGTATTTT. Protein: CASTSSGGSISTDTQYF. The chain carries TRBV4-1 and TRBJ2-3; 11 nucleotides align to TRBD2. Trimming took 7 bases from V and 0 from J; bases not matched to a gene: 9. The CDR3 length is 17 residues. Germline V gene lookup returns CDR1 MGHRA and CDR2 YSYEKL.

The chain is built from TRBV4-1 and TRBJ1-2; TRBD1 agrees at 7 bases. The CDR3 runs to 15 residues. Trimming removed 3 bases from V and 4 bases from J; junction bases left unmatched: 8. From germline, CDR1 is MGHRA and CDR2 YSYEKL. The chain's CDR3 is CASSQGGQATYGYTF. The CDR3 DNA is TGCGCCAGCAGCCAGGGCGGACAGGCTACCTATGGCTACACCTTC.

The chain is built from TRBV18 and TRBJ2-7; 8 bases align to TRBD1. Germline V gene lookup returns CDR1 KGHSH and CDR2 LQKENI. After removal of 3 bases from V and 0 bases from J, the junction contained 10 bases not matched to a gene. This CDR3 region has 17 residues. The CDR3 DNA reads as TGTGCCAGCTCACCGGTAGGAGGGACAGGCCCCTCCTACGAGCAGTACTTC. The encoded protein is CASSPVGGTGPSYEQYF.

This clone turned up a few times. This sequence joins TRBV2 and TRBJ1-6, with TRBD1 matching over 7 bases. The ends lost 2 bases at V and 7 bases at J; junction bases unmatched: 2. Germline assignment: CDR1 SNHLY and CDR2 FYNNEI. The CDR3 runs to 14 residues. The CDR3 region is CASSERGRNSPLHF. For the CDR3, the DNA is TGTGCCAGCAGTGAAAGGGGGCGGAATTCACCCCTCCACTTT.

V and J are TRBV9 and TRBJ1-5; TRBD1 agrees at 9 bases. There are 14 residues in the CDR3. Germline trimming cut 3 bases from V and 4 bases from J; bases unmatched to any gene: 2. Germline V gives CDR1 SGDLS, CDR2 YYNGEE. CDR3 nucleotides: TGTGCCAGCAGCGAGACAGGGGGGAATCAGCCCCAGCATTTT. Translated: CASSETGGNQPQHF.

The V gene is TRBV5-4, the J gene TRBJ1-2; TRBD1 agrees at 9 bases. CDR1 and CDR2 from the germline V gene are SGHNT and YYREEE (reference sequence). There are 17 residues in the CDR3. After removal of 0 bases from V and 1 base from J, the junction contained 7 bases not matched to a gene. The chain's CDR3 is CASSLDRGRGGNYGYTF. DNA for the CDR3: TGTGCCAGCAGCTTGGACAGGGGGCGCGGTGGTAACTATGGCTACACCTTC.

The CDR3 sequence: CASSLTNESPLHF. The DNA of the CDR3 is TGTGCCAGCAGCTTAACTAATGAGTCACCCCTCCACTTT. This chain links TRBV7-2 with TRBJ1-6; D is unresolved. From germline, CDR1 is SGHTA and CDR2 FQGNSA. Trimming removed 2 bases at V and 10 bases at J, with 9 bases between. The CDR3 runs to 13 residues.

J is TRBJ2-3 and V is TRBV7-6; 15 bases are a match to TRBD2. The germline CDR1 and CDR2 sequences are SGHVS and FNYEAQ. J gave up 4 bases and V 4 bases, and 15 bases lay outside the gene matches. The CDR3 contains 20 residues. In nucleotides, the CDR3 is TGTGCCAGCAGCTCACCTACCGGACTAGCGGGGGGGCAAGCATCAGATACGCAGTATTTT. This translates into CASSSPTGLAGGQASDTQYF.

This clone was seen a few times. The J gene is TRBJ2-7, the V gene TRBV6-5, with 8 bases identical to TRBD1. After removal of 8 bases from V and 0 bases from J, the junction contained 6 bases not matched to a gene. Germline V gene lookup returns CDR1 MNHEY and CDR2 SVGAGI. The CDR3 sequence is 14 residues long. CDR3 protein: CASAPDRGSYEQYF. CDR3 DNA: TGTGCCAGCGCCCCCGACAGGGGCTCCTACGAGCAGTACTTC.

In DNA, the CDR3 is TGTGCCTGGGACCAACTAGCGGGGGGCGGAGATACGCAGTATTTT. This encodes CAWDQLAGGGDTQYF. This chain links TRBV30 with TRBJ2-3; TRBD2 matches at 12 bases. Germline V lookup: CDR1 GTSNPN, CDR2 SVGIG (reference sequence). The V and J ends lost 5 bases and 5 bases, in that order; junction bases with no gene match: 8. The CDR3 spans 15 residues. Variable domain in full (rest from reference TRBV30 and TRBJ2-3): SQTIHQWPATLVQPVGSPLSLECTVEGTSNPNLYWYRQAAGRGLQLLFYSVGIGQISSEVPQNLSASRPQDRQFILSSKKLLLSDSGFYLCAWDQLAGGGDTQYFGPGTRLTVL.